A selection of T cell receptor beta chains follows, all from one sample in a study of PD-L1 blockade in urothelial cancer. The data were produced by immunoSEQ multiplex PCR, yet TCRdb's version contains in-frame clones alone and is incomplete. The repertoire consists of some 52,000 clones, with about 75% occurring once and the leading ten covering less than 5%. This specimen was PBMCs, taken around atezolizumab (anti-PD-L1) treatment. The receptors originated from a man between 65 and 85 years old with urothelial cancer. CDR3s include the opening cysteine and the closing phenylalanine or tryptophan. The D gene is left open where the match is weak. Clone size is shown for a subset of rows, as once, few, many or a class of expanded clone.

TRBJ1-5 TRBD1 once TRBV4-1 TGCGCCAGCAGCCGACTGCAGGGGGAGCCCCAGCATTTT CASSRLQGEPQHF
TRBJ1-1 TRBD1 - TRBV6-1 TGTGCCACACGAGGGACAGGGCTTTTGAACACTGAAGCTTTCTTT CATRGTGLLNTEAFF
TRBJ2-6 - - TRBV11-2 TGTGCCAGCAGCCCTACAGACTCTGGGGCCAACGTCCTGACTTTC CASSPTDSGANVLTF
TRBJ1-2 - - TRBV2 TGTGCCAGCAGTGAAGTCGGGACTCTTCAGGAAGGCTACACCTTC CASSEVGTLQEGYTF
TRBJ1-1 TRBD1 - TRBV4-1 TGCGCCAGCAGCCACTCCTTACAGGGGAGGTACACTGAAGCTTTCTTT CASSHSLQGRYTEAFF
TRBJ2-1 TRBD1 - TRBV5-1 TGCGCCAGCAGCCTCCGGGACAGCTACAATGAGCAGTTCTTC CASSLRDSYNEQFF
TRBJ2-3 TRBD1 - TRBV4-3 TGCGCCAGCAGCCAAGGAGGACAGGGGACCTCGACAGATACGCAGTATTTT CASSQGGQGTSTDTQYF
TRBJ2-5 - - TRBV5-4 TGTGCCAGCAGCTTGGTTCCGCGGGGCCCAGAGACCCAGTACTTC CASSLVPRGPETQYF
TRBJ1-2 - - TRBV9 TGTGCCAGCAGTGCCGACGGCCAGGGCTATGGCTACACCTTC CASSADGQGYGYTF
TRBJ2-5 TRBD2 - TRBV5-4 TGTGCCAGCAGCTTGAGCGGGGGGCCTCAAGAGACCCAGTACTTC CASSLSGGPQETQYF
TRBJ2-7 TRBD1 - TRBV27 TGTGCCAGCCATCGGGACAGATTCTCCTACGAGCAGTACTTC CASHRDRFSYEQYF
TRBJ2-3 TRBD1 - TRBV7-3 TGTGCCAGCAGCAGACAGGGGCAAGATACGCAGTATTTT CASSRQGQDTQYF
TRBJ1-2 - - TRBV28 TGTGCCAGCAGTTCAAGGCAGGGGAGGGGCACCTTC CASSSRQGRGTF
TRBJ1-1 TRBD1 - TRBV18 TGTGCCAGCTCAACCGACAGGGGGGACGAAGCTTTCTTT CASSTDRGDEAFF
TRBJ1-1 - - TRBV5-1 TGCGCCAGCGCCAAACTATTCGGGAAAAACACTGAAGCTTTCTTT CASAKLFGKNTEAFF
TRBJ2-7 TRBD2 - TRBV7-2 TGTGCCAGCAGCTTAGGGGGGCGGGGACTAGCGGGTGGAAACGAGCAGTACTTC CASSLGGRGLAGGNEQYF
TRBJ2-2 - once TRBV4-2 TGTGCCAGCAGCGGAGAAGCGAACACCGGGGAGCTGTTTTTT CASSGEANTGELFF
TRBJ2-3 - - TRBV5-6 TGTGCCAGCAGCCTGGAGGGGGGGACAGATACGCAGTATTTT CASSLEGGTDTQYF
TRBJ2-5 TRBD2 - TRBV2 TGTGCCAGCAGACCCGGGACAGGCCTTCCTCCTGTAGCGGGAGGGAGACAAGAGACCCAGTACTTC CASRPGTGLPPVAGGRQETQYF
TRBJ1-6 - - TRBV6-1 TGTGCCAGCAGAGACAGCTATAATTCACCCCTCCACTTT CASRDSYNSPLHF
TRBJ2-1 TRBD1 few TRBV9 TGTGCCAGCAGCCTCCGGGACAGGGCCTACAATGAGCAGTTCTTC CASSLRDRAYNEQFF
TRBJ2-3 TRBD2 few TRBV10-3 TGTGCCATCAGACCGGGACTAGGAACAGATACGCAGTATTTT CAIRPGLGTDTQYF
TRBJ1-5 TRBD1 - TRBV7-9 TGTGCCAGCAGCCCGGGGACAGGGCTTTATCAGCCCCAGCATTTT CASSPGTGLYQPQHF
TRBJ2-7 - few TRBV18 TGTGCCAGCTCGTACAGGTCCCCCGACGAGCAGTACTTC CASSYRSPDEQYF
TRBJ1-1 - - TRBV5-6 TGTGCCAGCAGCTCCCCCCGCGCTGAAGCTTTCTTT CASSSPRAEAFF
TRBJ2-7 TRBD1 few TRBV19 TGTGCCACCGAGGACAGGGAACGCGAGCAGTACTTC CATEDREREQYF
TRBJ2-3 TRBD2 once TRBV11-2 TGTGCCAGCAGCTCACTAGCGGGGGGCCGCACAGATACGCAGTATTTT CASSSLAGGRTDTQYF
TRBJ2-7 - - TRBV7-2 TGTGCCAGCAGCTTACGAGCGGAAGCGACCTACGAGCAGTACTTC CASSLRAEATYEQYF
TRBJ1-4 - - TRBV7-9 TGTGCCAGCAGCTCCACAGGGCGAGTAGAAGAAAAACTGTTTTTT CASSSTGRVEEKLFF
TRBJ1-4 - - TRBV20-1 TGCAGCGTGCGGGGGGAAAAACTGTTTTTT CSVRGEKLFF
TRBJ1-1 - - TRBV5-6 TGTGCCAGCAGCAGGGACTTCGTTAGCTCCTTT CASSRDFVSSF
TRBJ1-2 TRBD1 - TRBV18 TGTGCCAGCTCACCGGAACAGGGGGCAGAAGGCTACACCTTC CASSPEQGAEGYTF
TRBJ1-1 - - TRBV19 TGTGCCAGTAGTCAGTCTTACACTGAAGCTTTCTTT CASSQSYTEAFF
TRBJ2-5 TRBD1 - TRBV7-8 TGTGCCAGCACCCCAGGTTCCCCGAGACAGGGGTTGTTCCAGACCCAGTACTTC CASTPGSPRQGLFQTQYF
TRBJ2-6 - - TRBV5-1 TGCGCCAGCAGCTTGGGGAGCGGGGCCAACGTCCTGACTTTC CASSLGSGANVLTF
TRBJ1-2 TRBD1 - TRBV7-9 TGTGCCAGCAGCTCTTCGGGACAGGGGACGGATGGCTACACCTTC CASSSSGQGTDGYTF
TRBJ1-3 - - TRBV18 TGTGCCAGCTCACCTTCAGGCTCCGGAAACACCATATATTTT CASSPSGSGNTIYF
TRBJ1-3 - - TRBV6-4 TGTGCCAGCATAGGGGGATGCCCTGGAAACACCATATATTTT CASIGGCPGNTIYF
TRBJ2-5 TRBD2 - TRBV6-5 TGTGCCAGCAGATCTAGCGGGAGCGCCCCGGCGCCCCAGTACTTC CASRSSGSAPAPQYF
TRBJ2-5 - - TRBV28 TGTGCCAGCAGTTTACAGGGTCGCCCCCAAGAGACCCAGTACTTC CASSLQGRPQETQYF
TRBJ2-3 TRBD1 - TRBV25-1 TGTGCCAGCAGTGATCTTACAGGGGGCGCGATCTCGGATACGCAGTATTTT CASSDLTGGAISDTQYF
TRBJ2-5 - - TRBV2 TGTGCCAGCAGTCGCGACAGGGAGACCCAGTACTTC CASSRDRETQYF
TRBJ2-1 TRBD2 - TRBV27 TGTGCCAGCACGCTGCCCGGGGGGGGTGAGCAGTTCTTC CASTLPGGGEQFF
TRBJ2-1 - - TRBV10-3 TGTGCCATCAGTGAGTCCTTAGCGGTAAATGAGCAGTTCTTC CAISESLAVNEQFF
TRBJ1-5 - - TRBV28 TGTGCCAGCAGTTTGGTTGCGGCAGCCGAATATAGCAATCAGCCCCAGCATTTT CASSLVAAAEYSNQPQHF
TRBJ1-1 - - TRBV28 TGTGCCAGCAGTATAATCCCGGCAGGGGCCAAAGCTTTCTTT CASSIIPAGAKAFF
TRBJ2-2 - - TRBV5-5 TGTGCCAGCAGCCCAGGGTACACCGGGGAGCTGTTTTTT CASSPGYTGELFF
TRBJ2-7 TRBD1 - TRBV9 TGTGCCAGCAGCGTAGAGACAGGGGACGGCGAGCAGTACTTC CASSVETGDGEQYF
TRBJ2-5 TRBD1 - TRBV15 TGTGCCACCAGCAGGGGACAGGGGTTCCAAGAGACCCAGTACTTC CATSRGQGFQETQYF
TRBJ2-7 TRBD2 few TRBV7-9 TGTGCCAGCAGCATTAGCGGGAAAGGCTACGAGCAGTACTTC CASSISGKGYEQYF
TRBJ1-2 TRBD1 - TRBV5-3 TGTGCCAGAAGCCAGGGGGGAAACTATGGCTACACCTTC CARSQGGNYGYTF
TRBJ2-7 - - TRBV27 TGTGCCAGCAGTCTTATCCGGGGGGCCGAGCAGTACTTC CASSLIRGAEQYF
TRBJ2-2 TRBD1 - TRBV9 TGTGCCAGCAGCGGGACAGGGAACACCGGGGAGCTGTTTTTT CASSGTGNTGELFF
TRBJ2-7 - - TRBV14 TGTGCCAGCGGATGGGACACTTCCTACGAGCAGTACTTC CASGWDTSYEQYF
TRBJ2-1 - - TRBV27 TGTGCCAGCAGTTTATCTTCTGGGGCGCCGAATCAATTCTTC CASSLSSGAPNQFF
TRBJ2-5 - - TRBV5-1 TGCGCCAGCAGCTTACTGGTAGCGGACCAAGAGACCCAGTACTTC CASSLLVADQETQYF
TRBJ2-1 - - TRBV20-1 TGCAGTGCTAGAAATAACAATGAGCAGTTCTTC CSARNNNEQFF
TRBJ1-5 - - TRBV11-3 TGTGCCAGCAGCTCCTTTTTTAATCAGCCCCAGCATTTT CASSSFFNQPQHF
TRBJ1-5 - - TRBV9 TGTGCCAGCAGCGCAAGGGGGGGTGGTCCCCAGCATTTT CASSARGGGPQHF